This TCR beta chain is from a study of T cell responses to AZD1222 COVID-19 vaccine. Overall study results and limits: Nearly half of spike-specific TCRs reportedly target unmutated variant regions. The donor cohort was predominantly white British with a female majority, and clonal diversity may have been underestimated.

On this clone itself: Its specificity is not known.

Trimming left V 7 bases short and J 1 base short, with 8 bases between. Germline V gene sequence: CDR1 SNHLY, CDR2 FYNNEI. The CDR3 length is 12 residues. The protocol was immunoSEQ multiplex PCR, while the TCRdb copy is restricted to in-frame clones and leaves out a portion. The table lists about 160,000 clones, more than 90% of them singletons. The sequences come from peripheral blood, collected 28 days after the second AZD1222 dose. V gene TRBV2 combines with J gene TRBJ2-7; D gene unclear. This receptor was obtained from an adult who received the AZD1222 COVID-19 vaccine. Here the CDR3 reads CASKASSYEQYF. CDR3 DNA: TGTGCCAGCAAGGCAAGTTCCTACGAGCAGTACTTC. The variable domain in full, completed from reference TRBV2 and TRBJ2-7, reads EPEVTQTPSHQVTQMGQEVILRCVPISNHLYFYWYRQILGQKVEFLVSFYNNEISEKSEIFDDQFSVERPDGSNFTLKIRSTKLEDSAMYFCASKASSYEQYFGPGTRLTVT.